This T cell receptor (beta chain) is drawn from a study of blood T cell repertoires in COVID-19. Study-wide context: The analysed material was cDNA or gDNA that came from T cells, B-cell-depleted T cells, or PBMCs.

Under the authors' procedure: Quantification of nucleated cells was approximated via reference gene primer amplification. Data came from immunoSEQ multiplex PCR; TCRdb stores just in-frame clones and leaves some out. That table is the source of V, J and clone size, and D and trimming were worked out from the DNA. The table includes some 41,000 clones, about 83% detected once. The sequenced sample consisted of peripheral blood. The receptor was isolated from a woman older than 75 with active or convalescent COVID-19.

As DNA, the CDR3 is TGTGCAACCCTTGGGCAGCTGAACACTGAAGCTTTCTTT. Translated, it gives CATLGQLNTEAFF. This chain connects TRBV6-6 to TRBJ1-1; D remains ambiguous. The germline CDR1 and CDR2 sequences are MNHNY and SVGAGI (reference sequence). This CDR3 contains 13 residues.